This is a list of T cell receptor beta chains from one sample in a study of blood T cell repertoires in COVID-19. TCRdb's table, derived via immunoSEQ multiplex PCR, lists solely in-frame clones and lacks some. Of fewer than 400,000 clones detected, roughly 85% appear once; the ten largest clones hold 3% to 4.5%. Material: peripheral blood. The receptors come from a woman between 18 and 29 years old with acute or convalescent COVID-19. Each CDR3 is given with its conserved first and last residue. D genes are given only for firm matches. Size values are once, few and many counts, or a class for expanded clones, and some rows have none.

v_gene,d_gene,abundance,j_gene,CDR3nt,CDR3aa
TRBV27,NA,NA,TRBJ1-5,TGTGCCAGCAGTTTATCCGGGGGGGGAAATCAGCCCCAGCATTTT,CASSLSGGGNQPQHF
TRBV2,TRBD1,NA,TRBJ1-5,TGTGCCAGCAGTGATCCGGGACAGGGTACAGCTCAGCCCCAGCATTTT,CASSDPGQGTAQPQHF
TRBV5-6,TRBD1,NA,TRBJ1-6,TGTGCCAGCAGCTTCCCCGGGACAGGGGCAATTATCGGTTCACCCCTCCACTTT,CASSFPGTGAIIGSPLHF
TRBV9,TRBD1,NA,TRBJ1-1,TGTGCCAGCAGCCCTGCCAGGGGGGTGGTCACTGAAGCTTTCTTT,CASSPARGVVTEAFF
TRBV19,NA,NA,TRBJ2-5,TGTGCCAGTAGTGGTCGTTCTGGCAGGCAAGAGACCCAGTACTTC,CASSGRSGRQETQYF
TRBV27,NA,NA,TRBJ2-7,TGTGCCAGCAGTTTTTCTCTCTCACGGTCGGGCGAGCAGTACTTC,CASSFSLSRSGEQYF
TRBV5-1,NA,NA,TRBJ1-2,TGCGCCAGCAGAGGAGACCTTACTAACTATGGCTACACCTTC,CASRGDLTNYGYTF
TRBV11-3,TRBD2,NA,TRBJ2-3,TGTGCCAGCAGTCGAGAGCATAGCGGGACTCACGACCCTAGCACAGATACGCAGTATTTT,CASSREHSGTHDPSTDTQYF
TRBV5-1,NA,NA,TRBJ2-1,TGCGCCAGCAGCTTGGGTCGTATTTCAGGGGTCAGGACGAAGTTCTTC,CASSLGRISGVRTKFF
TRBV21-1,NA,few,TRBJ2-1,TGTGCCAGCAGCAAGGTTTGCCCCCGGCGGGGGGGGGCTGAGCAGTTCTTC,CASSKVCPRRGGAEQFF
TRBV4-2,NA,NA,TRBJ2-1,TGTGCCAGCAGCCAAGGGCAGGGGCGCCCCAATGAGCAGTTCTTC,CASSQGQGRPNEQFF
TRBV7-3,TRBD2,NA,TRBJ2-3,TGTGCCAGCAGCTTAATCGGTAGCGGGGGGTTAGATACGCAGTATTTT,CASSLIGSGGLDTQYF
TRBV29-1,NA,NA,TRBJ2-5,TGCAGCGTTGGGGACATGTTAAGGGAGACCCAGTACTTC,CSVGDMLRETQYF
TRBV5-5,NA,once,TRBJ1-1,TGTGCCAGCAGCTTCGTCGGGGGGAGGGCCACTGAAGCTTTCTTT,CASSFVGGRATEAFF
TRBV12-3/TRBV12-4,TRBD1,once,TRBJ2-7,TGTGCCAGCAGCCGGGGACAGGGATACGAGCAGTACTTC,CASSRGQGYEQYF
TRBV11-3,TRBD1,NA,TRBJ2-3,TGTGCCAGCAGCTTGGGGACAGGTACCACAGATACGCAGTATTTT,CASSLGTGTTDTQYF
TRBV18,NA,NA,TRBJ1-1,TGTGCCAGCTCATACGGGGGAACTGAAGCTTTCTTT,CASSYGGTEAFF
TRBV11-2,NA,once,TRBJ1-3,TGTGCCAGCAGCTTAGTTGCAGGTCGTGGAAACACCATATATTTT,CASSLVAGRGNTIYF
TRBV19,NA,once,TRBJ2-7,TGTGCCAGTAGTATCGGTTCAGGGAACTACGAGCAGTACTTC,CASSIGSGNYEQYF
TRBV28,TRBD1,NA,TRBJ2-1,TGTGCCAGCAGTCTTGGGACAGCTCGTACTCAGACCTACAATGAGCAGTTCTTC,CASSLGTARTQTYNEQFF
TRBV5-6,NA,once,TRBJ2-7,TGTGCCAGCAGCTTGGGGGCGGGCGATGACGAGCAGTACTTC,CASSLGAGDDEQYF
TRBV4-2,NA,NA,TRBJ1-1,TGTGCCAGCAGCCAAGATGGGGGGGGCCCACCCTCCGGCACTGAAGCTTTCTTT,CASSQDGGGPPSGTEAFF
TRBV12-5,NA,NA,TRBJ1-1,TGTGCTAGTGGTTTGGTACTTAACAGGAACACTGAAGCTTTCTTT,CASGLVLNRNTEAFF
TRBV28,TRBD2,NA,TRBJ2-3,TGTGCCAGCAGCCCCAGCCGGGGACTAGCGATCGCAGATACGCAGTATTTT,CASSPSRGLAIADTQYF
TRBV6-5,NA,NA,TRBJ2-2,TGTGCCAGCCATCAGGGCAACACCGGGGAGCTGTTTTTT,CASHQGNTGELFF
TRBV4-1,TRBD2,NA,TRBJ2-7,TGCGCCAGCAGCCAAGATTCTGGCGGGGGGGCAACCTACGAGCAGTACTTC,CASSQDSGGGATYEQYF
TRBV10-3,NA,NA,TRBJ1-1,TGTGCCGCCCGAACCGAGCAGGCTGAAGCTTTCTTT,CAARTEQAEAFF
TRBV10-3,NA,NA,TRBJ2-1,TGTGCCATCGACGGAGGCGGCAATGAGCAGTTCTTC,CAIDGGGNEQFF
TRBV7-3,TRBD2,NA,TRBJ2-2,TGTGCCAGCAGCCCGGGACTAGCGAACACCGGGGAGCTGTTTTTT,CASSPGLANTGELFF
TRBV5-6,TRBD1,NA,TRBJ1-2,TGTGCCAGCAGCACAGGACAGGGGACCTATGGCTACACCTTC,CASSTGQGTYGYTF
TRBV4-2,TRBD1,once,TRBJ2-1,TGTGCCAGCAGCCTATCGGGACAGGGTTACAATGAGCAGTTCTTC,CASSLSGQGYNEQFF
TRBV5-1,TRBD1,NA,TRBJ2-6,TGCGCCAGCAGCTTACGGGGACAGGGGGCGGGCAACGTCCTGACTTTC,CASSLRGQGAGNVLTF
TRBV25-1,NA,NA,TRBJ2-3,TGTGCCAGCAGTGAACTAGGCGATAGCACAGATACGCAGTATTTT,CASSELGDSTDTQYF
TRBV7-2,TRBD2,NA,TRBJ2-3,TGTGCCAGCAGCCCGGGGGGGGGTCGGAGTCGAGGTACGCAGTATTTT,CASSPGGGRSRGTQYF
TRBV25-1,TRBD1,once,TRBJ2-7,TGTGCCAGCAGTACCGGGACAGGGGGTTACGAGCAGTACTTC,CASSTGTGGYEQYF
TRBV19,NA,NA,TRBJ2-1,TGTGCCAGTAGCAGGATGGGAGGCTACAATGAGCAGTTCTTC,CASSRMGGYNEQFF
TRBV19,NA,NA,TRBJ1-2,TGTGCCACCAACCCAGGGGCTGGCTACACCTTC,CATNPGAGYTF
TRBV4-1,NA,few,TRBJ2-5,TGCGCCAGCAGCCAAAGTTCGCTAGCCGGAGAGACCCAGTACTTC,CASSQSSLAGETQYF
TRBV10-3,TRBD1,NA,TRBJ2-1,TGTGCCATCAGTGACGGCAGGGGGTACGATGAGCAGTTCTTC,CAISDGRGYDEQFF
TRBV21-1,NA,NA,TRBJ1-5,TGTGCCAGCACCACGTGCGGACAGGGGCTCTATAGCAATCAGCCCCAGCATTTT,CASTTCGQGLYSNQPQHF
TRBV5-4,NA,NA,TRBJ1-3,TGTGCCAGCAGCTTAACAGGGCCCTCTGGAAACACCATATATTTT,CASSLTGPSGNTIYF
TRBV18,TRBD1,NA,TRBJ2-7,TGTGCCAGCTCACCCCCATCGACAGGGAGTGAGCAGTACTTC,CASSPPSTGSEQYF
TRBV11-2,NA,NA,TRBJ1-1,TGTGCCAGCAGCTGGGGGCCCGGCACTGAAGCTTTCTTT,CASSWGPGTEAFF
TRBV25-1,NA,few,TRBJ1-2,TGTGCCAGCAGTGAAGCAGGGCTTGACTATGGCTACACCTTC,CASSEAGLDYGYTF
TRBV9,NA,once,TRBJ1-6,TGTGCCAGCAGCGTAGGAACCCTAAATTCACCCCTCCACTTT,CASSVGTLNSPLHF
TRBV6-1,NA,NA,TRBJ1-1,TGTGCCAGCAGTGAAGAAGGGGATGAGACTGAAGCTTTCTTT,CASSEEGDETEAFF
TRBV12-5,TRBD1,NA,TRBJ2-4,TGTGCTAGTGGTTCGAGAGGGGACAGAGCCAAAAACATTCAGTACTTC,CASGSRGDRAKNIQYF
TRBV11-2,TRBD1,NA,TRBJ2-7,TGTGCCAGCAGCCAAGGGACAGGAACCTACGAGCAGTACTTC,CASSQGTGTYEQYF
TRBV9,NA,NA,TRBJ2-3,TGTGCCAGCAGCGTAGAGCAGGGCCGCACAGATACGCAGTATTTT,CASSVEQGRTDTQYF
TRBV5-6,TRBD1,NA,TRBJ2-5,TGTGCCAGCAGCTTTGGCCCCAGGACAGGGCCCTGGGAGACCCAGTACTTC,CASSFGPRTGPWETQYF
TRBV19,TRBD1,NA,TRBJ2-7,TGTGCCAGTAGCCCTAGTCGAGACAGGGGCTCCTACGAGCAGTACTTC,CASSPSRDRGSYEQYF